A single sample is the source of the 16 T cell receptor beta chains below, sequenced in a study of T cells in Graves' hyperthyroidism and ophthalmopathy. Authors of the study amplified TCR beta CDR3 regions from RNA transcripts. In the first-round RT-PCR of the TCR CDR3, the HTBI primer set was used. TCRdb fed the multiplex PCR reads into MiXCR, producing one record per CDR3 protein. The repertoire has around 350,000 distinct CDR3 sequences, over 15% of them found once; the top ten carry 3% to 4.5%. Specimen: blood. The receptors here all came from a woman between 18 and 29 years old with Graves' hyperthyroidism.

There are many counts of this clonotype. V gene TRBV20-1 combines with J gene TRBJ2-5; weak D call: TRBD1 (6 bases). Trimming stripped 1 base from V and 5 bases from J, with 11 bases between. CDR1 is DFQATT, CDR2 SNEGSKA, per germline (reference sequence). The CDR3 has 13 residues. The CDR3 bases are TGCAGTGCTAGAGGGACAGTTGGTGAGACCCAGTACTTC. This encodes CSARGTVGETQYF.

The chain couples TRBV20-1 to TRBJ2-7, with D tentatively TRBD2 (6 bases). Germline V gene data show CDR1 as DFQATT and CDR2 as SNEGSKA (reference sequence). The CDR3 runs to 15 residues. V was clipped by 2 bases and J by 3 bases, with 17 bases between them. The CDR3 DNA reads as TGCAGTGCTAGACCGCGGGGAACAGCGGACTACGAGCAGTACTTC. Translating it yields CSARPRGTADYEQYF.

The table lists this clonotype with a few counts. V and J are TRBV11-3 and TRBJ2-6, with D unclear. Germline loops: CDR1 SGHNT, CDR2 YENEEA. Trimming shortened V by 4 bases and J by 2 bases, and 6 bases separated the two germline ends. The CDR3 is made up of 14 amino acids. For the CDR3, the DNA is TGTGCCAGCAGCTCCCCCGCTGGGGCCAACGTCCTGACTTTC. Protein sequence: CASSSPAGANVLTF.

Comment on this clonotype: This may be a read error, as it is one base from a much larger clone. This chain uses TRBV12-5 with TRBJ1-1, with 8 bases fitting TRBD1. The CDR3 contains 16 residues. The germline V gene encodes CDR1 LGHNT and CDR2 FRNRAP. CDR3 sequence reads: CASGLVLDRGFTEALF. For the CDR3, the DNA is TGTGCTAGTGGTTTGGTACTCGACAGGGGCTTTACTGAAGCTCTCTTT.

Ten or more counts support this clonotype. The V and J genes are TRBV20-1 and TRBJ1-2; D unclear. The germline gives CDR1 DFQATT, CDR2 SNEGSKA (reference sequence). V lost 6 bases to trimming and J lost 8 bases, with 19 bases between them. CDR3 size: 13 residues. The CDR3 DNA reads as TGCAGTGCCTTACCCCGCCGGGGAGGCGGCTACACCTTC. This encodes CSALPRRGGGYTF.

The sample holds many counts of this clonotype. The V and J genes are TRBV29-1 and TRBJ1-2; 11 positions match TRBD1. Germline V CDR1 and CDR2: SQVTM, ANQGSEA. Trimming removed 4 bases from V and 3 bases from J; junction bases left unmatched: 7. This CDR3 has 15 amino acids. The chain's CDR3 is CSVGTGGVSYYGYTF. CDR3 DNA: TGCAGCGTTGGGACAGGGGGCGTTTCCTACTATGGCTACACCTTC.

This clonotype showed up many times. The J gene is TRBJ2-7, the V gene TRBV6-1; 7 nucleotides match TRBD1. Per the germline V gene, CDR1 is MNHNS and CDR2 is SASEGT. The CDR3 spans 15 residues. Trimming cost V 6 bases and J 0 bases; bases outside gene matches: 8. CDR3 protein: CASRAGTAVSYEQYF. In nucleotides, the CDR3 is TGTGCCAGCAGGGCAGGGACAGCAGTCTCCTACGAGCAGTACTTC.

The CDR3: CASSWPQGTSTDTQYF. The CDR3 coding sequence is TGCGCCAGCAGCTGGCCCCAGGGGACTAGCACAGATACGCAGTATTTT. The chain is built from TRBV5-1 and TRBJ2-3; the D gene could be TRBD1 or TRBD2 (6 bases each). The germline V and J ends were trimmed by 3 bases and 0 bases, with 14 bases remaining between them. Per germline, CDR1 SGHRS and CDR2 YFSETQ. The CDR3 consists of 16 residues.

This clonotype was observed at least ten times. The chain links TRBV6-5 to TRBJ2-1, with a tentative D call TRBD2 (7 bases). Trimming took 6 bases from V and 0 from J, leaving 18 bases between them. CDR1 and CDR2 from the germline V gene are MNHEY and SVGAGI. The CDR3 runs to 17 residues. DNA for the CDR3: TGTGCCAGCAGACCCTCGCGGGGGCAAAGCTCCTACAATGAGCAGTTCTTC. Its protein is CASRPSRGQSSYNEQFF.

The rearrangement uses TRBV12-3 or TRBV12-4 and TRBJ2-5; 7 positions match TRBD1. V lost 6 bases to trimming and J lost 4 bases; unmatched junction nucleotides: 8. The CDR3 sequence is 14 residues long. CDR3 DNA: TGTGCCAGCAGCACGACAGGGAAGGGAGAGACCCAGTACTTC. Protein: CASSTTGKGETQYF.

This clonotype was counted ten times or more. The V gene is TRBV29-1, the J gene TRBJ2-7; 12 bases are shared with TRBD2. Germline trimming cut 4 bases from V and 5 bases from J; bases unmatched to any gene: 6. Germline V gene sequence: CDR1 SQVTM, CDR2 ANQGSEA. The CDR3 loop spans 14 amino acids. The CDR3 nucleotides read TGCAGCGTTGCTAGACTAGCGGGGGAGGACGAGCAGTACTTC. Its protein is CSVARLAGEDEQYF.

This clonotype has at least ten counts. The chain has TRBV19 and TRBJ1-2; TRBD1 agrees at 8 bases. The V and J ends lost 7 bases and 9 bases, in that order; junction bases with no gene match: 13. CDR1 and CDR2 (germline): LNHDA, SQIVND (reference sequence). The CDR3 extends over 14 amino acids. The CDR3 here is CASKVVGTGGSYTF. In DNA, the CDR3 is TGTGCCAGTAAAGTCGTCGGTACAGGGGGGAGCTACACCTTC.

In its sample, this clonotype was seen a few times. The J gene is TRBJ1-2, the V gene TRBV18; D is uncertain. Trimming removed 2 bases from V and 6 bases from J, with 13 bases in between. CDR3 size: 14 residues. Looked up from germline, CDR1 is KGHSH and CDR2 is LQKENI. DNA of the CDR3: TGTGCCAGCTCACCATTTCCCCCCCGGAATGGCTACACCTTC. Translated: CASSPFPPRNGYTF.

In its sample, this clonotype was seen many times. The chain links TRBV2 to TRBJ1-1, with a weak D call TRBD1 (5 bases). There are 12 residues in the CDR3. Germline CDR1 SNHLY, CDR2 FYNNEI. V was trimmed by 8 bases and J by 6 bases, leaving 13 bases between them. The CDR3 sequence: CASGDFGPEAFF. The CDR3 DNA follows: TGTGCCAGCGGGGACTTCGGACCTGAAGCTTTCTTT.

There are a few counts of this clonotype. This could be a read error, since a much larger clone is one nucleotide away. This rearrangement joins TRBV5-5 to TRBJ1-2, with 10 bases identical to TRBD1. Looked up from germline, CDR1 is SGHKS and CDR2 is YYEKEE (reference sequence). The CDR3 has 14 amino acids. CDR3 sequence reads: CAISLGQGIDGYTF. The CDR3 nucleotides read TGTGCCATCAGCTTGGGACAGGGGATTGATGGCTACACCTTC.

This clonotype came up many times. CDR3 DNA: TGTGCCAGCAGTGAAGGAGTCCACCCCAGTGCCCACTACGAGCAGTACTTC. Its translation: CASSEGVHPSAHYEQYF. This chain joins TRBV6-1 and TRBJ2-7; D gene ambiguous. Trimming left V 1 base short and J 3 bases short, with 19 bases between. The CDR3 totals 17 residues. CDR1 MNHNS and CDR2 SASEGT come from the germline V gene.